A selection of T cell receptor beta chains follows, all from one sample in a study of cytomegalovirus exposure and HLA in healthy donors. Clones were sequenced by immunoSEQ multiplex PCR, and TCRdb holds only the in-frame ones, with some missing. Here the sample table reports roughly 76,000 clones. Sequencing used PBMCs. These receptors were taken from a female donor in good health and CMV-seropositive. Each CDR3 is given with its conserved first and last residue.

j_call | v_call | cdr3_aa
TRBJ2-7 | TRBV18 | CASSGTGLPYEQYF
TRBJ2-3 | TRBV10-3 | CAIRTGGTDTQYF
TRBJ1-4 | TRBV5-4 | CASSLIGLDEKLFF
TRBJ2-1 | TRBV5-4 | CASSILSGSALYNEQFF
TRBJ2-5 | TRBV27 | CASSLNGPPPQTQYF
TRBJ2-5 | TRBV19 | CASSMRSEETQYF
TRBJ2-7 | TRBV7-9 | CASSPSGVQQYF
TRBJ1-1 | TRBV6-1 | CASRPGHPTEAFF
TRBJ1-2 | TRBV6-5 | CASSYSGRDYGYTF
TRBJ2-3 | TRBV27 | CASSLGGTGTDTQYF